These 13 T cell receptor beta chains share one sample of origin, sequenced in a study of cytomegalovirus exposure and HLA in healthy donors. The PCR employed 60 Vbeta primers together with 13 Jbeta primers. Clones were sequenced by immunoSEQ multiplex PCR, and TCRdb holds only the in-frame ones, with some missing. The sample has tens of thousands of clones; 60% to 85% are singletons. Sequences were obtained from PBMCs. Every receptor here comes from a man aged 65 to 79 in good health and CMV-seronegative.

This clone was picked up one time. The chain has TRBV30 and TRBJ2-2; 7 bases map to TRBD1. The germline CDR1 and CDR2 sequences are GTSNPN and SVGIG (reference sequence). The CDR3 runs 16 residues. Trimming removed 5 bases from V and 2 bases from J; junction bases left unmatched: 11. CDR3 loop: CAWARAEGANTGELFF. The CDR3 nucleotides are TGTGCCTGGGCCAGGGCTGAGGGGGCAAACACCGGGGAGCTGTTTTTT.

A few counts support this clone. The chain uses TRBV6-1 and TRBJ1-1; D is unclear. The V end lost 4 bases, the J end lost 3 bases, and 9 bases lay between the germline ends. Germline CDR1 is MNHNS and CDR2 is SASEGT. CDR3 length: 13 amino acids. The CDR3 sequence is CASSARSHTEAFF. The CDR3, as DNA: TGTGCCAGCAGTGCCCGAAGCCACACTGAAGCTTTCTTT.

The chain carries TRBV30 and TRBJ1-5; 7 bases agree with TRBD1. Germline V gives CDR1 GTSNPN, CDR2 SVGIG (reference sequence). V shed 0 bases and J 5 bases; nucleotides not matched to a gene: 10. The CDR3 is 16 residues long. The CDR3 loop reads CAWSVVGRGLYQPQHF. For the CDR3, the DNA is TGTGCCTGGAGTGTAGTGGGCAGGGGGTTGTATCAGCCCCAGCATTTT.

The genes are TRBV18 and TRBJ2-4; D ambiguous. Germline lookup yields CDR1 KGHSH and CDR2 LQKENI. Trimming stripped 0 bases from V and 0 bases from J, with 12 bases between. The CDR3 length is 17 residues. This CDR3 reads CASSPPVRTLAKNIQYF. The CDR3 DNA is TGTGCCAGCTCACCACCGGTCAGAACCCTAGCCAAAAACATTCAGTACTTC. Combining the CDR3 with reference TRBV18 and TRBJ2-4 gives the whole variable domain NAGVMQNPRHLVRRRGQEARLRCSPMKGHSHVYWYRQLPEEGLKFMVYLQKENIIDESGMPKERFSAEFPKEGPSILRIQQVVRGDSAAYFCASSPPVRTLAKNIQYFGAGTRLSVL.

The V call is TRBV25-1, the J call TRBJ2-5, with 8 bases identical to TRBD2. The V gene end was trimmed by 8 bases and the J gene end by 8 bases; junction bases not matched to a gene: 10. CDR3 length: 13 amino acids. In germline, CDR1 is MGHDK, CDR2 SYGVNS. The CDR3 DNA sequence: TGTGCCAGCCTCCAGAGCGGGGGAACAACCCAGTACTTC. Protein sequence: CASLQSGGTTQYF.

The chain links TRBV5-1 to TRBJ2-1; no clear D gene. V lost 0 bases and J lost 0, with 4 bases in between. The germline gives CDR1 SGHRS, CDR2 YFSETQ. The CDR3 totals 14 residues. The CDR3 coding sequence is TGCGCCAGCAGCTTGGGTAGCTCCTACAATGAGCAGTTCTTC. Its translation: CASSLGSSYNEQFF.

The genes are TRBV6-6 and TRBJ1-1, with 7 bases fitting TRBD1. This CDR3 contains 15 residues. With V trimmed by 3 bases and J by 6 bases, 10 bases remained unmatched. Germline CDR1 and CDR2: MNHNY and SVGAGI (reference sequence). The chain's CDR3 is CASSYRARGAPEAFF. The CDR3 nucleotides read TGTGCCAGCAGTTATCGCGCCAGGGGGGCCCCTGAAGCTTTCTTT.

This rearrangement joins TRBV5-4 to TRBJ1-2; maybe TRBD1 (5 bases). CDR3 length: 13 amino acids. Germline CDR1 and CDR2: SGHNT and YYREEE (reference sequence). V was clipped by 0 bases and J by 2 bases, with 5 bases between them. Written as DNA, the CDR3 is TGTGCCAGCAGCTTGGACAGGAACTATGGCTACACCTTC. It encodes CASSLDRNYGYTF.

The chain couples TRBV7-2 to TRBJ2-7, with D perhaps TRBD2 (5 bases). Trimming cost V 0 bases and J 0 bases, with 6 bases left between them. CDR1 and CDR2 (germline): SGHTA, FQGNSA. CDR3 size: 14 residues. DNA for the CDR3: TGTGCCAGCAGCTTAGCGGGAGTCTCCTACGAGCAGTACTTC. Protein product: CASSLAGVSYEQYF.

The rearrangement joins TRBV5-4 to TRBJ2-2; TRBD2 aligns across 16 bases. Trimming took 4 bases from V and 3 from J; bases not matched to a gene: 6. CDR3 length: 18 amino acids. CDR1 and CDR2 from the germline V gene are SGHNT and YYREEE (reference sequence). CDR3 amino acids: CASSKSGLAGGDTGELFF. CDR3 coding DNA: TGTGCCAGCAGCAAATCGGGACTAGCGGGGGGGGACACCGGGGAGCTGTTTTTT.

The V gene is TRBV11-3, the J gene TRBJ2-3, with 10 nucleotides matching TRBD2. Trimming took 1 base from V and 2 from J; bases not matched to a gene: 9. CDR1 and CDR2 from the germline V gene are SGHNT and YENEEA. This CDR3 region has 18 residues. The chain's CDR3 is CASSLGLAGATTTDTQYF. In DNA, the CDR3 is TGTGCCAGCAGCTTAGGGCTAGCGGGAGCTACAACCACAGATACGCAGTATTTT.

The genes are TRBV30 and TRBJ1-1; D is undetermined. The V gene's germline CDR1 is GTSNPN and CDR2 SVGIG (reference sequence). Trimming removed 3 bases at V and 2 bases at J, with 10 bases between. The CDR3 sequence is 13 residues long. The CDR3 nucleotides read TGTGCCTGGAGCGAGGGCTCAAACACTGAAGCTTTCTTT. This gives the protein CAWSEGSNTEAFF.

The V call is TRBV5-1, the J call TRBJ1-6; D is unclear. The CDR3 contains 13 residues. The V end was cut by 5 bases, the J end by 6 bases, with 9 bases between. CDR1 is SGHRS and CDR2 is YFSETQ in the germline V gene. In DNA form, the CDR3 reads TGCGCCAGCAGACTCTCATTTAATTCACCCCTCCACTTT. Translating gives CASRLSFNSPLHF.